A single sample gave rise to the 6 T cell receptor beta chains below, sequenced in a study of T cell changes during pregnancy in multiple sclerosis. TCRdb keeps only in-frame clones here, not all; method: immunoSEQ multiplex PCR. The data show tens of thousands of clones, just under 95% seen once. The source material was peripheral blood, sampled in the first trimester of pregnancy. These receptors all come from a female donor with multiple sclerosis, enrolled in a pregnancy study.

The CDR3 nucleotides are TGTGCCAGCAGTTACGGGGAGAGCAATCAGCCCCAGCATTTT. It yields the protein CASSYGESNQPQHF. This rearrangement joins TRBV6-6 to TRBJ1-5; D uncertain. CDR3 length: 14 amino acids. Germline lookup yields CDR1 MNHNY and CDR2 SVGAGI (reference sequence). V was trimmed by 2 bases and J by 1 base, leaving 6 bases between them.

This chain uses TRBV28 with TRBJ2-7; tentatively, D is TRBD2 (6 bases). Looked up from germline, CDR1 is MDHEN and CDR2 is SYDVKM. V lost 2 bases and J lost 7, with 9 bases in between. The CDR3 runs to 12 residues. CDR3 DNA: TGTGCCAGCAGTTTAACGGGGACTGAGCAGTACTTC. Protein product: CASSLTGTEQYF.

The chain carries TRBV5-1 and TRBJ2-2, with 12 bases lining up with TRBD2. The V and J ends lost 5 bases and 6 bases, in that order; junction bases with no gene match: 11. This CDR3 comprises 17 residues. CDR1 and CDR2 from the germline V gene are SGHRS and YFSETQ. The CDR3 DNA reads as TGCGCCAGCAGACAACCTGACCTAGCGGGAGGGGCCGGGGAGCTGTTTTTT. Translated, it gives CASRQPDLAGGAGELFF.

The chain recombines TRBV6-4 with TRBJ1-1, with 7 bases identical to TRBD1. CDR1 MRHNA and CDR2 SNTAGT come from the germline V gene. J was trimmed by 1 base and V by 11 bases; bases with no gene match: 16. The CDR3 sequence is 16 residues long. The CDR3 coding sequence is TGTGCCTGCCGGTTGGAAGGGGGCAAGACGAACACTGAAGCTTTCTTT. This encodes CACRLEGGKTNTEAFF.

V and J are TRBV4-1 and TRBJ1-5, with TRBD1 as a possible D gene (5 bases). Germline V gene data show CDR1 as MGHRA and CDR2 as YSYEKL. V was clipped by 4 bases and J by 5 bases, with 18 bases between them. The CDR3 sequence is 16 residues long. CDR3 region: CASSRDAQGVYQPQHF. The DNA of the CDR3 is TGCGCCAGCAGCCGAGACGCACAAGGGGTGTATCAGCCCCAGCATTTT.

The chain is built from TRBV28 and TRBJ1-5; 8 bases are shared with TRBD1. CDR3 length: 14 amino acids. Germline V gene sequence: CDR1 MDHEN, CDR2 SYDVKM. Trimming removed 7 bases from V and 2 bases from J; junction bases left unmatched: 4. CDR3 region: CASIRQGRNQPQHF. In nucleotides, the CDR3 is TGTGCCAGCATTCGACAGGGGCGCAATCAGCCCCAGCATTTT.